These T cell receptor beta chains were read from a single sample in a study of human T cells and chemical hapten exposure. TCRdb fed the RACE reads into MiXCR, producing one record per CDR3 protein. The data show 65,000 to 95,000 distinct CDR3 sequences, with 5% to 8.5% seen just once and approximately 1.2% held by the top ten. The material sequenced was whole blood, taken in connection with sensitization to the hapten diphenylcyclopropenone (DPC). The source is a woman in her thirties with alopecia areata. Some clones in this sample may be carry-over from other donors' samples. Each CDR3 is given with its conserved first and last residue. Clone size appears in some rows only: once, few, many, or a class for an expanded clone.

j_call cdr3_length clone_size v_call cdr3_aa
TRBJ2-7 13 few TRBV5-6 CASSPIDSYEQYF
TRBJ1-2 15 many TRBV28 CASSSRTGDSYGYTF
TRBJ1-1 13 many TRBV6-5 CASSLVLSTEAFF
TRBJ1-2 14 many TRBV6-5 CASSYGDLSYGYTF
TRBJ2-1 16 NA TRBV5-4 CASSFGVKGLAGEQFF
TRBJ2-7 11 many TRBV29-1 CSVGTGGEQYF
TRBJ1-4 16 few TRBV7-6 CASSSQARATNEKLFF
TRBJ1-1 11 NA TRBV12-5 CASGRGTEAFF
TRBJ1-6 15 NA TRBV20-1 CSARNRQGNYSPLHF
TRBJ2-7 14 few TRBV30 CAWKGQGSNYEQYF
TRBJ1-1 15 NA TRBV7-9 CASRAPGTGNTEAFF
TRBJ2-2 17 many TRBV12-3/TRBV12-4 CASSFWSFADSSGELFF
TRBJ1-1 16 NA TRBV6-8 CASIATIQPPGTEAFF
TRBJ1-3 13 NA TRBV6-1 CASRTLGGNTIYF
TRBJ1-5 15 many TRBV6-2/TRBV6-3 CASSWTGRNNQPQHF
TRBJ2-3 15 many TRBV20-1 CSARRLAGGTDTQYF
TRBJ2-3 13 many TRBV7-6 CASSSGRLNTQYF
TRBJ1-5 14 NA TRBV6-5 CASSYASSNQPQHF
TRBJ1-1 15 many TRBV6-5 CASSRGRKTNTEAFF
TRBJ2-6 13 few TRBV7-3 CASSFFGANVLTF
TRBJ1-2 11 NA TRBV10-3 CPHQWGAGSTF
TRBJ1-5 16 few TRBV7-9 CASSITDGSMNQPQHF
TRBJ1-1 15 few TRBV12-3/TRBV12-4 CASSSYNRGSTEAFF
TRBJ1-5 15 many TRBV2 CASRDELTDNQPQHF
TRBJ1-2 17 few TRBV7-8 CASSSTPDRAWGYGYTF
TRBJ2-7 14 many TRBV20-1 CSARVKRFSYEQYF